This T cell receptor (beta chain) came from a study of T cell repertoires in cytomegalovirus infection. Whole-study context: Matching HLA type, along with CMV infection, was indicated by public TCR beta signatures. Study-wide results and limits: Across the ex vivo response, the dominant clonotypes were HLA-C-restricted CMV-specific TCR beta clonotypes.

TCRdb redid the calling of the reads with MiXCR, one entry per CDR3 protein. The sample holds around 280,000 distinct CDR3 sequences, roughly a tenth seen once. CDR3 length equals 13 residues. V lost 0 bases to trimming and J lost 6 bases, with 6 bases between them. Many counts were recorded for this clonotype. Its antigen is not identified. Sequenced material: PBMCs. The sequence was obtained from a human donor in good health (CMV status not recorded). Some clones in this sample may be carry-over from other donors' samples. The chain recombines TRBV23-1 with TRBJ1-5; D gene ambiguous. TRBV23-1 is identified as an open reading frame with a role that is uncertain. Written as DNA, the CDR3 is TGCGCCAGCAGTCAATCGCTCATTCAGCCCCAGCATTTT. Amino acids: CASSQSLIQPQHF.